The T cell receptor beta chain described here comes from a study of blood T cells in healthy people across ages. Points from the study as a whole: Investigators viewed diversity estimates from one million T cells as underestimates, the study reported. PBMC samples, being unsorted, prevented any conclusive comparison of naive and antigen-experienced cells. While age rose, TCR beta diversity per million T cells dropped in a roughly linear way.

Extractions gave at least 5.5 micrograms of total RNA per sample. Details on this clonotype: What it binds is not known.

CDR1 and CDR2 (germline): SGHTA, FQGNSA. Trimming pared 3 bases from V and 0 bases from J, leaving 11 bases between. This CDR3 is 15 amino acids long. A J-beta primer mix and a sample-barcoded 5' primer were used in a second PCR of roughly 6 to 11 cycles. TCRdb called the 5' RACE reads again in MiXCR, with one record for every CDR3 protein. The table has approximately 1.5 million distinct CDR3 sequences, roughly 43% seen once. This rearrangement joins TRBV7-2 to TRBJ1-1, with D unclear. Sequencing input: blood. This clonotype was obtained from a young woman in good health. As DNA, the CDR3 is TGTGCCAGCAGCTTCCCTAGAGGATTGAACACTGAAGCTTTCTTT. The encoded protein is CASSFPRGLNTEAFF.